Reported below is one T cell receptor beta chain. Antigen: not known. This record comes from a study of CD8+ T cells in alopecia areata. Study-level background: Oral tofacitinib (5 to 10 mg twice daily) was administered to treated patients.

The authors extracted RNA and reverse transcribed it into cDNA as the sequencing template. Profiled with immunoSEQ multiplex PCR; TCRdb holds only in-frame clones, not every one. The data hold 150,000 to 200,000 clones, with roughly 64% observed a single time. The treatment was: oral pan-JAK inhibitor, 5-10 mg twice daily. The study, taken as a whole, reports: Mice showed TCR sharing more clearly than patients did, possibly owing to HLA.

Germline V gives CDR1 MGHRA, CDR2 YSYEKL. V was pared by 4 bases and J by 0 bases, with 19 bases between. CDR3 length: 19 residues. The sequenced sample was CD8+ T cells sorted from blood, obtained at week 24, from a patient treated with tofacitinib. The origin of this receptor is a human donor with alopecia areata. The chain couples TRBV4-1 to TRBJ1-6; D perhaps matches TRBD1 (6 bases). The CDR3 is CASSPRESGVVSYNSPLHF. The CDR3 DNA reads TGCGCCAGCAGCCCACGGGAATCAGGGGTAGTCTCCTATAATTCACCCCTCCACTTT.